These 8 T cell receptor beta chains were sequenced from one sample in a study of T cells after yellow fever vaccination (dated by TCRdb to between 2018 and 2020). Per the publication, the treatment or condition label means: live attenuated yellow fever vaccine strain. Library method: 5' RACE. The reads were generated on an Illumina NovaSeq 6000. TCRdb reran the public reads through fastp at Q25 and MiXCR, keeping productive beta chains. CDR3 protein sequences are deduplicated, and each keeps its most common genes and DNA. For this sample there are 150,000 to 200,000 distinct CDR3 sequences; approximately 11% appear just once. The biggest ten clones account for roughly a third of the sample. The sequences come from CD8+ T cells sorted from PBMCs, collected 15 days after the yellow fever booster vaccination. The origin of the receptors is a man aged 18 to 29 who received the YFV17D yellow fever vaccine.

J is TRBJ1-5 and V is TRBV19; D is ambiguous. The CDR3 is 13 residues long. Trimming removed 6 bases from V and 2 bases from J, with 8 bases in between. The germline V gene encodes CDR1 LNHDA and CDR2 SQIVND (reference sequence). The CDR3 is CASRRTGNQPQHF. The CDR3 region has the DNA TGTGCCAGTAGGAGAACCGGCAATCAGCCCCAGCATTTT.

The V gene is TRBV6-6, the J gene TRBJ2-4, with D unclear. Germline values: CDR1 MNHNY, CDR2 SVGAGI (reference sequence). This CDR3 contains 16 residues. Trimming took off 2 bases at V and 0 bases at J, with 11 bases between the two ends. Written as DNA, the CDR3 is TGTGCCAGCAGTTACAGTATCGCGCTAGCCAAAAACATTCAGTACTTC. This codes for CASSYSIALAKNIQYF.

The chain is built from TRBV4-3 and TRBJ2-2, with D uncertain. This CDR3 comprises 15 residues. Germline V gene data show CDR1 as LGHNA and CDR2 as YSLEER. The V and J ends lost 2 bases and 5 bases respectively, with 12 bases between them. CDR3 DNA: TGCGCCAGCAGCCAACTGACCGGCGGAACCGGGGAGCTGTTTTTT. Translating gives CASSQLTGGTGELFF.

The CDR3 loop is CASSQSPEPSNQPQHF. DNA of the CDR3: TGCGCCAGCAGCCAAAGTCCAGAGCCTTCCAATCAGCCCCAGCATTTT. The V and J genes are TRBV4-1 and TRBJ1-5; D is unresolved. V was clipped by 2 bases and J by 3 bases, with 14 bases between them. In germline, CDR1 is MGHRA, CDR2 YSYEKL. CDR3 length: 16 residues.

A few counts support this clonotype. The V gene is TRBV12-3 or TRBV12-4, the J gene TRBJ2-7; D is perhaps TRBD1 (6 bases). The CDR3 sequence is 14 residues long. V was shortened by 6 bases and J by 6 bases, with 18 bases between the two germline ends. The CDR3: CASSSSTGVGEQYF. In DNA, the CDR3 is TGTGCCAGCAGCTCCTCGACAGGTGTCGGCGAGCAGTACTTC.

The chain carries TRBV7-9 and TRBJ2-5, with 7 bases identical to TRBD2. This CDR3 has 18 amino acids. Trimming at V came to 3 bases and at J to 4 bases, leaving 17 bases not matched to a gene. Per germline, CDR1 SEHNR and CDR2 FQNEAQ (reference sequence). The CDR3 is CASSFRVWASGNGETQYF. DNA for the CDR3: TGTGCCAGCAGCTTTAGGGTCTGGGCTAGCGGAAACGGAGAGACCCAGTACTTC.

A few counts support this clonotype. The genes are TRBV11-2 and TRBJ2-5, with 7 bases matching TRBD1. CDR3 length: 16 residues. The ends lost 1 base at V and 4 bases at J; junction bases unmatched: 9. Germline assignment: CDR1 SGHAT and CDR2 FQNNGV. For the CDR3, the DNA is TGTGCCAGCAGCTTAGGGCGGCAGGGGGTTCGAGAGACCCAGTACTTC. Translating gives CASSLGRQGVRETQYF.

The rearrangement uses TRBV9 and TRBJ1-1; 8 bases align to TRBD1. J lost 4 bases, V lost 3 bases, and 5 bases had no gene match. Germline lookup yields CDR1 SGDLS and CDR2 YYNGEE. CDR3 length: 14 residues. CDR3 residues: CASSGQGIGTEAFF. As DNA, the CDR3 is TGTGCCAGCAGCGGACAGGGGATAGGCACTGAAGCTTTCTTT. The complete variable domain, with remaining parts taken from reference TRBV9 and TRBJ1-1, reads DSGVTQTPKHLITATGQRVTLRCSPRSGDLSVYWYQQSLDQGLQFLIQYYNGEERAKGNILERFSAQQFPDLHSELNLSSLELGDSALYFCASSGQGIGTEAFFGQGTRLTVV.